There are a few counts of the clone carrying this T cell receptor beta chain. This entry belongs to a study of blood T cell repertoires in COVID-19. About the study: T cells, B-cell-depleted T cells, or PBMCs supplied cDNA or gDNA.

Libraries were prepared by immunoSEQ multiplex PCR; TCRdb keeps only in-frame clonotypes and omits some of them. The sample shows over 150,000 clones, roughly 86% of them seen only once. Patients of the Seattle cohort, enrolled during active infection, were followed longitudinally. The TCR comes from a man between 60 and 75 years old with COVID-19, enrolled during active disease. The sequencing sample was made of peripheral blood.

CDR3 in DNA: TGTGCCAGCAGCCAATTTAGAACGCCTTCCGCGCAGTATTTT. It codes for CASSQFRTPSAQYF. The chain couples TRBV3-1 (or the pseudogene TRBV3-2) to TRBJ2-3; D is unresolved. The length of the CDR3 is 14 residues. Germline V gene data show CDR1 as LGHDT and CDR2 as YNNKEL (reference sequence). V shed 2 bases and J shed 10 bases, with 16 bases lying between them.